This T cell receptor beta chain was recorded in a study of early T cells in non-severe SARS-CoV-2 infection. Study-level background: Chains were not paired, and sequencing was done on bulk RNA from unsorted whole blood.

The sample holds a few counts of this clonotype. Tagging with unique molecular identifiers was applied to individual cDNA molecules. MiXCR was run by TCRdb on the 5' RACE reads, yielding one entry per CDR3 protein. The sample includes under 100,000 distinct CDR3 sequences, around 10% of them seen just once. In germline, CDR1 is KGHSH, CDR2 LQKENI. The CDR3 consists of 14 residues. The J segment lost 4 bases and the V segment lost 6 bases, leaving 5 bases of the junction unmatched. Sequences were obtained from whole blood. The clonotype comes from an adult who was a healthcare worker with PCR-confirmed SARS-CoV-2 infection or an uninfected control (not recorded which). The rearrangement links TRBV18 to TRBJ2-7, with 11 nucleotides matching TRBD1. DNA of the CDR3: TGTGCCAGCTCTGAGGGACAGGGGGTTTACGAGCAGTACTTC. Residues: CASSEGQGVYEQYF.